This is a list of T cell receptor beta chains from one sample in a study of blood T cells in healthy people across ages. Each CDR3 protein gets one entry after TCRdb re-called the 5' RACE reads with MiXCR. The sample shows over a million distinct CDR3 sequences, roughly 43% of them seen only once. Input material: blood. The receptors derive from a woman younger than 30 in good health. The CDR3 runs from the conserved cysteine through the conserved F or W. The D gene is left open where the match is weak. Rows give clone size only sometimes, using once, few, many, or a class for an expanded clone.

J gene | V gene | D gene | clone size | CDR3 DNA | CDR3 protein
TRBJ2-7 | TRBV28 | NA | many | TGTGCCAGCAGGCCTACCCTAGGTCAAGCGACCTCCTACGAGCAGTACTTC | CASRPTLGQATSYEQYF
TRBJ1-5 | TRBV27 | NA | NA | TGTGCCAGCAGTTCACCTACAGATCTTTATAGCAATCAGCCCCAGCATTTT | CASSSPTDLYSNQPQHF
TRBJ1-1 | TRBV9 | NA | NA | TGTGCCAGCAGCGTAGAATCAGTGAACACTGAAGCTTTCTTT | CASSVESVNTEAFF
TRBJ2-7 | TRBV5-4 | TRBD1 | NA | TGTGCCAGCAGCGGGACAGGGGAATCCTACGAGCAGTACTTC | CASSGTGESYEQYF
TRBJ2-5 | TRBV15 | TRBD1 | NA | TGTGCCACCAGCAAGGACAGGGTCCAAGAGACCCAGTACTTC | CATSKDRVQETQYF
TRBJ1-1 | TRBV7-8 | NA | few | TGTGCCAGCAGAGGGGGGACTTCCGGGACTGAAGCTTTCTTT | CASRGGTSGTEAFF
TRBJ2-1 | TRBV29-1 | TRBD1 | NA | TGCAGCGTAAGGACAGGGATCTACAATGAGCAGTTCTTC | CSVRTGIYNEQFF
TRBJ2-1 | TRBV20-1 | TRBD2 | NA | TGCAGTGCCCCTATTCTAGCGGGGTACTACAATGAGCAGTTCTTC | CSAPILAGYYNEQFF
TRBJ2-3 | TRBV28 | TRBD2 | NA | TGTGCCAGCACGTGGGGGACTAGCGGGACAGATACGCAGTATTTT | CASTWGTSGTDTQYF
TRBJ1-5 | TRBV20-1 | NA | NA | TGCAGTGCTAGAGAGTTCGCCGGGCTCCCACTCAAGCAGCCCCAGCATTTT | CSAREFAGLPLKQPQHF
TRBJ2-7 | TRBV12-5 | NA | NA | TGTGCTAGTGGTTGGGGTAGGACCTACGAGCAGTACTTC | CASGWGRTYEQYF
TRBJ1-2 | TRBV12-3/TRBV12-4 | TRBD1 | few | TGTGCCAGCACCCTCCGGGGAGGGGGCTTCGATGGCTACACCTTC | CASTLRGGGFDGYTF
TRBJ2-5 | TRBV28 | NA | NA | TGTGCCAGCAGTTTAAGGACAGGGAGGGCCAAGATGTACTTC | CASSLRTGRAKMYF
TRBJ2-5 | TRBV7-2 | TRBD2 | few | TGTGCCAGCAGCGAGGGACTAGCGGGAGGTTATGAGACCCAGTACTTC | CASSEGLAGGYETQYF
TRBJ2-1 | TRBV6-5 | NA | NA | TGTGCCAGCAGTTACTGGGCCGCAAGGGACAATGAGCAGTTCTTC | CASSYWAARDNEQFF
TRBJ2-3 | TRBV10-3 | NA | NA | TGTGCCATCAGTAAAGGGACCTCGGGTACGCAGTATTTT | CAISKGTSGTQYF
TRBJ2-1 | TRBV3-1 | TRBD2 | NA | TGTGCCAGCAGCCAGGGGACTAGCGGGGGGGCCCCGTACAATGAGCAGTTCTTC | CASSQGTSGGAPYNEQFF
TRBJ2-7 | TRBV5-6 | NA | few | TGTGCCAGCAGACGACTAGACGAGCAGTACTTC | CASRRLDEQYF
TRBJ2-3 | TRBV12-3/TRBV12-4 | NA | many | TGTGCCAGCAGTTTAGGCAGGACAGATACGCAGTATTTT | CASSLGRTDTQYF